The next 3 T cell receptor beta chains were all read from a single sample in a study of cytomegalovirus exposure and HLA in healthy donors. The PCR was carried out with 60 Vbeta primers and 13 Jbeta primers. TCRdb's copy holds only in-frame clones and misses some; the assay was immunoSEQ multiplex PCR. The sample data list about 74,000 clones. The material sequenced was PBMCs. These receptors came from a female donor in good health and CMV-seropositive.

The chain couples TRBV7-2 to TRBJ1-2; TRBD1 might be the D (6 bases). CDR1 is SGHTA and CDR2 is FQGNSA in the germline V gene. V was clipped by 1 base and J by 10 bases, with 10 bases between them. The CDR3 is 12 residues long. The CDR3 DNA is TGTGCCAGCAGCTTAGACCGACAGGACTACACCTTC. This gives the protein CASSLDRQDYTF. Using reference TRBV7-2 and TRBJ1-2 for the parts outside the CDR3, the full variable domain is GAGVSQSPSNKVTEKGKDVELRCDPISGHTALYWYRQSLGQGLEFLIYFQGNSAPDKSGLPSDRFSAERTGGSVSTLTIQRTQQEDSAVYLCASSLDRQDYTFGSGTRLTVV.

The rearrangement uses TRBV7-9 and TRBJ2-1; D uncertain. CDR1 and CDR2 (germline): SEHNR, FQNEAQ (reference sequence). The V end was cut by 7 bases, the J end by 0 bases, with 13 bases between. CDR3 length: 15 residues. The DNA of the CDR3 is TGTGCCAGCACCCCTGAGTCCTCCTCCTACAATGAGCAGTTCTTC. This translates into CASTPESSSYNEQFF.

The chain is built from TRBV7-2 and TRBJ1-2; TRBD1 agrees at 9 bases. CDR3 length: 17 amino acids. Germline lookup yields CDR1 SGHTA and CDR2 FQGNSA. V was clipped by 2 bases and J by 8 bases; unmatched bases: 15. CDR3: CASSLLGLLQGAGGYTF. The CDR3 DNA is TGTGCCAGCAGCTTATTGGGTCTACTACAGGGGGCGGGGGGCTACACCTTC.